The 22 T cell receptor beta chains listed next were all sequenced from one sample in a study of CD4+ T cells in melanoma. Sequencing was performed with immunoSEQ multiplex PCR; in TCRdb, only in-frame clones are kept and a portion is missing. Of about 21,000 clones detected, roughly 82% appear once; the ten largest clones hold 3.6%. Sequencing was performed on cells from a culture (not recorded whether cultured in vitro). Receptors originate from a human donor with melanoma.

DNA for the CDR3: TGCGCCAGCAGCTTTTCGACTATCAAAAGCTCTGGGGCCAACGTCCTGACTTTC. Residues: CASSFSTIKSSGANVLTF. V usage is TRBV5-1 and J usage is TRBJ2-6, with a weak D call TRBD2 (5 bases). This CDR3 comprises 18 residues. Between the trimmed V and J ends, which lost 2 bases and 0 bases, there was a span of 15 bases. Germline assignment: CDR1 SGHRS and CDR2 YFSETQ.

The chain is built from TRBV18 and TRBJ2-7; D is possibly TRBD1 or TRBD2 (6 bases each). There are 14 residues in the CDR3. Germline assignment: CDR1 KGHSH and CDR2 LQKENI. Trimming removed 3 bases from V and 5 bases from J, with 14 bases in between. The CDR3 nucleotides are TGTGCCAGCTCACCCACAGGAGGGGGACACGAGCAGTACTTC. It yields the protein CASSPTGGGHEQYF.

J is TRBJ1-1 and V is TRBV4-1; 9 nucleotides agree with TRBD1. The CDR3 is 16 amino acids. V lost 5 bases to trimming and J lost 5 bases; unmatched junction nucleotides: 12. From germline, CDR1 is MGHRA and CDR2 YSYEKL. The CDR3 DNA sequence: TGCGCCAGCAGCTCACAGGGGGCGCGAGGTCTTACTGAAGCTTTCTTT. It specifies CASSSQGARGLTEAFF.

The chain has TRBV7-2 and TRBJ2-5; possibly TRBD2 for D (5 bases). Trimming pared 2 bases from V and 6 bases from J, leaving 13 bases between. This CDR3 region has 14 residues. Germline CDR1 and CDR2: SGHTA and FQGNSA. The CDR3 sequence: CASSLMGRGKTQYF. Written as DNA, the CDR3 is TGTGCCAGCAGCTTAATGGGAAGAGGGAAGACCCAGTACTTC.

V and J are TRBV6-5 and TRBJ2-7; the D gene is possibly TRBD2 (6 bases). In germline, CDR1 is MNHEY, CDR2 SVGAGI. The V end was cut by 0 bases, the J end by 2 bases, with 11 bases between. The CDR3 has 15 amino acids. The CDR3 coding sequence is TGTGCCAGCAGTTACTCAGGAGGGCGTACCTACGAGCAGTACTTC. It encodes CASSYSGGRTYEQYF.

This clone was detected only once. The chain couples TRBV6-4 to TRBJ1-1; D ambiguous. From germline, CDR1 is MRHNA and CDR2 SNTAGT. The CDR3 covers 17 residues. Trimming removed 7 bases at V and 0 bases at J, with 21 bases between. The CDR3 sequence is CASISPRNSRMNTEAFF. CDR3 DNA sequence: TGTGCCAGCATCTCCCCCAGGAACAGCCGCATGAACACTGAAGCTTTCTTT.

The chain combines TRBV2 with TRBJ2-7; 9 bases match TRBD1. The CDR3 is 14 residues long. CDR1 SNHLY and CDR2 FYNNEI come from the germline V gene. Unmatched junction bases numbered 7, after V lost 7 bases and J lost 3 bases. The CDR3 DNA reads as TGTGCCAGCAAGACAGGGGGAGTTAGCTACGAGCAGTACTTC. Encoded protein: CASKTGGVSYEQYF.

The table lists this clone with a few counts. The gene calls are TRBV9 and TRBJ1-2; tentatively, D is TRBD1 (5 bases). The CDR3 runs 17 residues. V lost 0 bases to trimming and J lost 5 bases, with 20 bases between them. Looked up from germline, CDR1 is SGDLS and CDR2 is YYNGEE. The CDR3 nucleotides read TGTGCCAGCAGCGTAGAACCCGTGGGGAATTGGGGGTATGGCTACACCTTC. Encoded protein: CASSVEPVGNWGYGYTF.

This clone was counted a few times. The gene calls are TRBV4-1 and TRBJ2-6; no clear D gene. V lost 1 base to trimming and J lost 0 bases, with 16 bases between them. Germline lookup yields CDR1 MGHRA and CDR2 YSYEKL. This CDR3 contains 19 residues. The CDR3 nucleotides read TGCGCCAGCAGCCAAGTCCCCATTCCTCCCTTCTCTGGGGCCAACGTCCTGACTTTC. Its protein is CASSQVPIPPFSGANVLTF.

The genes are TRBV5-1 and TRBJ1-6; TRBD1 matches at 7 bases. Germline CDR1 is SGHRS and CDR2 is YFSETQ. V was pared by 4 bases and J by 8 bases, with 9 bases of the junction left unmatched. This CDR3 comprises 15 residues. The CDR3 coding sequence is TGCGCCAGCAGCCTTAGACAGGGAGTCGATTCACCCCTCCACTTT. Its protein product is CASSLRQGVDSPLHF.

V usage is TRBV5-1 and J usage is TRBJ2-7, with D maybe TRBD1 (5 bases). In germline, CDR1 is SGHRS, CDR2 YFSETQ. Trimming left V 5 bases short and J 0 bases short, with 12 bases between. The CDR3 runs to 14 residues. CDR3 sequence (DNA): TGCGCCAGCAGGTACAGGCCTAGCTCCTACGAGCAGTACTTC. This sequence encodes CASRYRPSSYEQYF.

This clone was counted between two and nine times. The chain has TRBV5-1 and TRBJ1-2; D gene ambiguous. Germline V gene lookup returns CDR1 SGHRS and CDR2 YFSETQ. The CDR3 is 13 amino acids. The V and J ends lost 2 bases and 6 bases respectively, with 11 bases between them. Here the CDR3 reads CASSFSGPDGYTF. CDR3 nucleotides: TGCGCCAGCAGCTTCTCAGGTCCCGATGGCTACACCTTC.

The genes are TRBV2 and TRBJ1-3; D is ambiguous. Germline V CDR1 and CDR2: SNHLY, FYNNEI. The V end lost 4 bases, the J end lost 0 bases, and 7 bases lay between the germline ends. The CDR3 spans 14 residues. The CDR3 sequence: CASSAWDSGNTIYF. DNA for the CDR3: TGTGCCAGCAGTGCGTGGGACTCTGGAAACACCATATATTTT.

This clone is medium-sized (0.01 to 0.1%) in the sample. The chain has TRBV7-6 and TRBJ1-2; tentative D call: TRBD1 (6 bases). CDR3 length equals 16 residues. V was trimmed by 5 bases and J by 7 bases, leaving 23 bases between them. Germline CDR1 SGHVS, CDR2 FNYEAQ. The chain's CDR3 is CASSPELTGLASGYTF. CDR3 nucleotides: TGTGCCAGCAGCCCGGAACTGACAGGTCTCGCTTCTGGCTACACCTTC.

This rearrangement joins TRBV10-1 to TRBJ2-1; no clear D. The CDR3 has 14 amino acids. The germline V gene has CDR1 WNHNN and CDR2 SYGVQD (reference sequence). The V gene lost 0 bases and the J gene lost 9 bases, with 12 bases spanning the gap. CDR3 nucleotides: TGCGCCAGCAGTGAGTCCCCCCGACGAGGTGAGCAGTTCTTC. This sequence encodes CASSESPRRGEQFF.

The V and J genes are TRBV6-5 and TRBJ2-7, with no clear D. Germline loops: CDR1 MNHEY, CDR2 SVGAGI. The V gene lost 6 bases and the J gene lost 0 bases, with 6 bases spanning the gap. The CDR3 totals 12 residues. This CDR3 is CASRTSSYEQYF. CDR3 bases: TGTGCCAGCAGAACGAGCTCCTACGAGCAGTACTTC.

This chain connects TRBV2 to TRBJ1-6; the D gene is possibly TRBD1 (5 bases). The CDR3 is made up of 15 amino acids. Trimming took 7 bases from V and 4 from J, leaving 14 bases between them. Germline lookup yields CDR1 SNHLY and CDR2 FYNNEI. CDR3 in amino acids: CASKRDPSYNSPLHF. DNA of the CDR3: TGTGCCAGCAAGAGGGACCCTTCTTATAATTCACCCCTCCACTTT.

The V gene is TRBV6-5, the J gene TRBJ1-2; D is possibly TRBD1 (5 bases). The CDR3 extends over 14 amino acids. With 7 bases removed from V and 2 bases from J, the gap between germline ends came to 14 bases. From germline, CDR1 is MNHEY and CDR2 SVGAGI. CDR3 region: CASTLMRGNYGYTF. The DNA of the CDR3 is TGTGCCAGCACCTTAATGCGGGGGAACTATGGCTACACCTTC.

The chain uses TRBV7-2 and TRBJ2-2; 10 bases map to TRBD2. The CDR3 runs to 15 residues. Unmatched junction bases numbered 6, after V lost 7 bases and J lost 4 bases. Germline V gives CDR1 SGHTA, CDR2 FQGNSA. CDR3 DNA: TGTGCCAGCACCCCGACTAGCGGGCCCACCGGGGAGCTGTTTTTT. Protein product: CASTPTSGPTGELFF.

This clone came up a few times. The CDR3 protein is CASSHLGQGGSRGYTF. The CDR3 nucleotides read TGTGCCAGCAGCCACCTGGGACAGGGGGGGTCTCGGGGCTACACCTTC. This chain links TRBV14 with TRBJ1-2; 11 nucleotides line up with TRBD1. Trimming cost V 3 bases and J 8 bases; bases outside gene matches: 11. CDR3 length: 16 amino acids. CDR1 is SGHDN, CDR2 FVKESK, per germline.

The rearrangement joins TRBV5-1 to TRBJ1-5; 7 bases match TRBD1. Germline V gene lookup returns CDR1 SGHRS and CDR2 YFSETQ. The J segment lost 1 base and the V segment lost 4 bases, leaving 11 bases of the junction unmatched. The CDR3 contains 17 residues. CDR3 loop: CASSPQGEGPSNQPQHF. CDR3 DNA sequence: TGCGCCAGCAGCCCGCAGGGGGAGGGTCCGAGCAATCAGCCCCAGCATTTT.

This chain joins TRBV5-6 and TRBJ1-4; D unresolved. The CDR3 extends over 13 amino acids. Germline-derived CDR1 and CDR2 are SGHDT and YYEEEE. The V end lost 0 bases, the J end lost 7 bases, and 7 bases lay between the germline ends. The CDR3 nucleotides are TGTGCCAGCAGCTTGGCAGGCACTGAAAAACTGTTTTTT. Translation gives CASSLAGTEKLFF.